This T cell receptor (beta chain) was recorded in a study of neurological immune-mediated disorders. The authors made cDNA by 5'RACE with 10-nucleotide random UMIs. TCRdb re-called the 5' RACE reads through MiXCR, storing one row per CDR3 protein. The sample shows about 62,000 distinct CDR3 sequences, about 3.7% of them seen only once. The sample holds many counts of this clonotype. The source material was PBMCs. The origin of this receptor is a woman between 50 and 59 years old with multiple sclerosis.

Written as DNA, the CDR3 is TGTGCCAGCAGCACGGGGCGGGACAGCTCCTACAATGAGCAGTTCTTC. It translates to CASSTGRDSSYNEQFF. The rearrangement uses TRBV6-2 or TRBV6-3 and TRBJ2-1; a possible D gene is TRBD1 (7 bases). Trimming took off 6 bases at V and 0 bases at J, with 15 bases between the two ends. The CDR3 consists of 16 residues. Germline CDR1 reads MNHEY; CDR2 reads SVGEGT.